What follows is one TCR beta chain and its context. These data come from a study of blood T cell repertoires in COVID-19. Study-wide background: Material from acute and convalescent COVID-19 was sourced from the United States, Italy and Spain. Sources were T cells, B-cell-depleted T cells, or PBMCs; the material itself was cDNA or gDNA.

Germline V CDR1 and CDR2: SGHDT, YYEEEE. V lost 4 bases, J lost 4 bases, and 10 bases stayed unmatched. This CDR3 has 15 residues. Source study methods: Counts of nucleated cells, estimated from reference gene primer amplification, were obtained. TCRdb's copy holds only in-frame clones and misses some; the assay was immunoSEQ multiplex PCR. V and J calls and clone size are those listed in that table; D and trimming were worked out from the DNA. Among 150,000 to 200,000 clones listed, 80% to 90% were seen once. V is TRBV5-6 and J is TRBJ2-7, with 8 bases that match TRBD1. What was sequenced was peripheral blood. The source of this sequence is a human donor in a cohort sampled during active COVID-19. The CDR3 loop is CASSPTGVGRYEQYF. The CDR3 DNA reads as TGTGCCAGCAGCCCGACAGGGGTCGGACGGTACGAGCAGTACTTC.